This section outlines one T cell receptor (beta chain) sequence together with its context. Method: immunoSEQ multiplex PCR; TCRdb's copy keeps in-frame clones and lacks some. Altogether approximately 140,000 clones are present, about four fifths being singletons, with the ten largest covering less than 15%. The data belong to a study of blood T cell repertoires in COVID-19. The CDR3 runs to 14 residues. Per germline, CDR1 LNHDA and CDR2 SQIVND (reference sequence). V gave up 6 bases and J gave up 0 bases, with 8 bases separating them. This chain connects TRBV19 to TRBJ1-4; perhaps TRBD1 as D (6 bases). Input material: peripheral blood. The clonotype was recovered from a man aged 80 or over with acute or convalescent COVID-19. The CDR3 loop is CASRDRATNEKLFF. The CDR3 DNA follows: TGTGCCAGTAGGGACAGAGCAACTAATGAAAAACTGTTTTTT.